This TCR beta chain is from a study of beta chain features in type 1 diabetes. Broader study findings: There were fewer insertions and more deletions at the VDJ junctions of type 1 diabetes patients. Moderate but significant shortening of TCRB CDR3s was recorded in all four CD4+ subsets from Type 1 diabetes patients.

This clone showed up just a few times. What it binds is not known. The CDR3 has 16 amino acids. Looked up from germline, CDR1 is ENHRY and CDR2 is SYGVKD. Trimming removed 9 bases from V and 0 bases from J, with 18 bases in between. The isolated RNA, all of it, was reverse transcribed, so expressed TCRB transcripts were what got sequenced. This table comes from immunoSEQ multiplex PCR, and its TCRdb copy is limited to in-frame clones, with some not included. The sample includes about 660,000 clones, about 14% of them seen just once. Every donor provided one heparinised blood draw, which averaged approximately 120 mL. Sorting produced populations that all topped 98% purity.

The TCR comes from a man younger than 30 with type 1 diabetes. The sequencing input was naive CD4+ T cells from blood. The rearrangement joins TRBV10-3 to TRBJ2-1, with a possible D match to TRBD1 (5 bases). The CDR3 coding sequence is TGTGCCATAGTTAATCGACAGTCCGACTCCTACAATGAGCAGTTCTTC. This encodes CAIVNRQSDSYNEQFF.